This T cell receptor (beta chain) emerged from a study of a mutant IDH1 vaccine in newly diagnosed glioma. About the research overall: Either 4-6 weeks after radiotherapy alone or alongside temozolomide, vaccination was begun.

Of note for this clone: Its antigen is unidentified.

Time point given: week 5, during vaccination. Every vaccination contained 300 ug of the mutant IDH1 20-mer peptide and was paired with topical imiquimod. Sequencing was performed with immunoSEQ multiplex PCR; in TCRdb, only in-frame clones are kept and a portion is missing. The table lists tens of thousands of clones, 91% of them singletons, with approximately 0.58% in the top ten. V trimming: 5 bases; J trimming: 4 bases; junction bases outside the gene matches: 4. Germline V CDR1 and CDR2: KGHSY, FQNENV. CDR3 length: 15 amino acids. Source: PBMCs, taken from a glioma patient whose treatment included an IDH1 peptide vaccine. The V gene is TRBV16, the J gene TRBJ2-1; TRBD2 agrees at 11 bases. This clonotype was sampled from a woman in her forties or fifties with glioma. The DNA of the CDR3 is TGTGCCAGCAGCTCATCTAGCGGGAGGTACAATGAGCAGTTCTTC. Amino acid sequence: CASSSSSGRYNEQFF.